Shown below are 30 T cell receptor beta chains from a single sample sequenced in a study of cytomegalovirus exposure and HLA in healthy donors. 13 Jbeta primers and 60 Vbeta primers were used for the PCR. Measured with immunoSEQ multiplex PCR; TCRdb has only the in-frame clones, and not every one. The sample carries 110,000 to 150,000 clones, about three quarters recorded once. The sequencing input was PBMCs. The receptors were sampled from a young woman in good health and CMV-seronegative.

The CDR3 nucleotides are TGTGCCAGCAGTGAAGAGGCGGGGGGGCTGAATGAGCAGTTCTTC. As protein: CASSEEAGGLNEQFF. V usage is TRBV6-1 and J usage is TRBJ2-1; 9 bases align to TRBD2. The length of the CDR3 is 15 residues. Per the germline V gene, CDR1 is MNHNS and CDR2 is SASEGT. J gave up 7 bases and V 1 base, and 5 bases lay outside the gene matches.

The genes are TRBV5-1 and TRBJ1-4, with 11 bases aligning to TRBD1. CDR1 and CDR2 (germline): SGHRS, YFSETQ. The CDR3 length is 17 residues. J lost 7 bases, V lost 2 bases, and 10 bases had no gene match. CDR3 nucleotide sequence: TGCGCCAGCAGCTTCTCGGGACAGGGGGACCCGAGTGAAAAACTGTTTTTT. It encodes CASSFSGQGDPSEKLFF. The full variable domain, rest sourced from reference TRBV5-1 and TRBJ1-4, is KAGVTQTPRYLIKTRGQQVTLSCSPISGHRSVSWYQQTPGQGLQFLFEYFSETQRNKGNFPGRFSGRQFSNSRSEMNVSTLELGDSALYLCASSFSGQGDPSEKLFFGSGTQLSVL.

The CDR3 sequence is CASSIFFGRKGYGYTF. The DNA for the CDR3 is TGTGCCAGTAGTATATTTTTCGGACGGAAGGGGTATGGCTACACCTTC. J is TRBJ1-2 and V is TRBV19, with a tentative D call TRBD1 (5 bases). Between the trimmed V and J ends, which lost 2 bases and 5 bases, there was a span of 18 bases. Germline assignment: CDR1 LNHDA and CDR2 SQIVND (reference sequence). The length of the CDR3 is 16 residues.

The chain is built from TRBV11-2 and TRBJ1-2; D is ambiguous. From germline, CDR1 is SGHAT and CDR2 FQNNGV. V gave up 4 bases and J gave up 8 bases, with 11 bases separating them. The CDR3 extends over 12 amino acids. The CDR3 DNA reads as TGTGCCAGCAGCTCTAGGGAGAGCGGCTACACCTTC. Translated, it gives CASSSRESGYTF.

The CDR3 reads CASSLGQLPINYEQYF. The CDR3 coding sequence is TGCGCCAGCAGCTTGGGACAACTCCCTATCAACTACGAGCAGTACTTC. V is TRBV5-1 and J is TRBJ2-7; D is uncertain. Germline CDR1 is SGHRS and CDR2 is YFSETQ. Trimming cost V 0 bases and J 3 bases, with 16 bases left between them. This CDR3 spans 16 amino acids.

This sequence joins TRBV19 and TRBJ2-3; D might be TRBD1 (6 bases). In germline, CDR1 is LNHDA, CDR2 SQIVND (reference sequence). Trimming left V 3 bases short and J 3 bases short, with 10 bases between. The CDR3 is 14 residues long. The CDR3 nucleotides read TGTGCCAGTAGTATGACAGGTTCTACAGATACGCAGTATTTT. Protein sequence: CASSMTGSTDTQYF.

This rearrangement joins TRBV9 to TRBJ2-5; the D gene is possibly TRBD2 (6 bases). V lost 0 bases and J 8 bases, leaving 17 bases between the germline ends. Germline CDR1 SGDLS, CDR2 YYNGEE. The CDR3 consists of 15 residues. The CDR3 DNA sequence: TGTGCCAGCAGCGTAGGCGGCGGCGGGACCAATACCCAGTACTTC. This translates into CASSVGGGGTNTQYF.

V is TRBV6-5 and J is TRBJ2-3; possibly TRBD2 for D (6 bases). Germline V gives CDR1 MNHEY, CDR2 SVGAGI. V gave up 5 bases and J gave up 1 base, with 10 bases separating them. This CDR3 spans 14 amino acids. The CDR3 region is CASSVGGGTDTQYF. The CDR3 nucleotides are TGTGCCAGCAGTGTAGGAGGGGGCACAGATACGCAGTATTTT.

The chain joins TRBV27 to TRBJ1-2; D may be TRBD1 (6 bases). CDR3 length: 15 residues. The V end lost 1 base, the J end lost 7 bases, and 16 bases lay between the germline ends. Per the germline V gene, CDR1 is MNHEY and CDR2 is SMNVEV (reference sequence). CDR3 sequence: CASSLYSQGYSGYTF. CDR3 coding DNA: TGTGCCAGCAGTTTATATTCACAGGGATATAGTGGCTACACCTTC.

V gene TRBV9 combines with J gene TRBJ1-1, with TRBD1 matching over 7 bases. Germline CDR1 is SGDLS and CDR2 is YYNGEE. This CDR3 comprises 14 residues. J was trimmed by 0 bases and V by 3 bases; bases with no gene match: 2. The CDR3 reads CASSGGQLNTEAFF. The CDR3 nucleotides read TGTGCCAGCAGCGGGGGACAGTTGAACACTGAAGCTTTCTTT.

The chain combines TRBV6-7 with TRBJ2-1; D is possibly TRBD1 (7 bases). TRBV6-7 is given ORF status, its function remaining uncertain. The CDR3 contains 15 residues. V lost 8 bases and J lost 0, with 14 bases in between. This CDR3 reads CASPGGQSSYNEQFF. In DNA, the CDR3 is TGTGCCAGCCCAGGGGGGCAGAGCTCCTACAATGAGCAGTTCTTC.

This clone was observed a few times. Other DNA variants within this sample encode the same CDR3. V usage is TRBV9 and J usage is TRBJ1-1; the match to TRBD1 covers 9 bases. Per germline, CDR1 SGDLS and CDR2 YYNGEE. The V segment lost 2 bases and the J segment 1 base; nucleotides outside the gene matches: 3. The CDR3 is 15 residues long. Written as DNA, the CDR3 is TGTGCCAGCAGCGTCGAGGGACAGGGGAACACTGAAGCTTTCTTT. Its translation: CASSVEGQGNTEAFF.

This clone was counted only a few times. The chain combines TRBV5-1 with TRBJ1-3; D not resolved. The CDR3 runs 16 residues. Germline values: CDR1 SGHRS, CDR2 YFSETQ. V was pared by 1 base and J by 0 bases, with 11 bases between. The CDR3 spells CASSLQPEVSGNTIYF. CDR3 in DNA: TGCGCCAGCAGCTTGCAACCGGAGGTCTCTGGAAACACCATATATTTT.

The chain carries TRBV29-1 and TRBJ1-2; 12 bases fit TRBD1. In germline, CDR1 is SQVTM, CDR2 ANQGSEA. The CDR3 contains 14 residues. J gave up 6 bases and V 4 bases, and 6 bases lay outside the gene matches. In nucleotides, the CDR3 is TGCAGCGTTGGGGGACAGGGGGCGAGTAATGGCTACACCTTC. It yields the protein CSVGGQGASNGYTF.

This clone was picked up a small number of times. V and J are TRBV7-8 and TRBJ1-2, with D perhaps matching TRBD1 (5 bases). The CDR3 has 13 residues. Germline lookup yields CDR1 SGHVS and CDR2 FQNEAQ. V gave up 5 bases and J gave up 4 bases, with 11 bases separating them. The DNA for the CDR3 is TGTGCCAGCAGCAGGGGCCCTCGCTATGGCTACACCTTC. As protein: CASSRGPRYGYTF.

This rearrangement joins TRBV2 to TRBJ2-2, with a tentative D call TRBD2 (6 bases). CDR3 length: 15 residues. V was clipped by 3 bases and J by 0 bases, with 8 bases between them. The germline CDR1 and CDR2 sequences are SNHLY and FYNNEI. The CDR3 sequence is CASSEEGANTGELFF. The CDR3 nucleotides read TGTGCCAGCAGTGAGGAGGGCGCGAACACCGGGGAGCTGTTTTTT.

The chain is built from TRBV6-6 and TRBJ1-3; no reliable D call. The CDR3 runs 16 residues. Per germline, CDR1 MNHNY and CDR2 SVGAGI (reference sequence). Trimming removed 0 bases at V and 0 bases at J, with 9 bases between. The CDR3 spells CASSYSVGSSGNTIYF. The CDR3 bases are TGTGCCAGCAGTTACTCGGTGGGGAGCTCTGGAAACACCATATATTTT.

The rearrangement links TRBV6-4 to TRBJ2-1; the match to TRBD2 covers 7 bases. Germline V CDR1 and CDR2: MRHNA, SNTAGT. With 2 bases clipped from V and 5 bases from J, the junction kept 6 bases outside the gene matches. This CDR3 contains 15 residues. The CDR3 region is CASSDRVGGNNEQFF. CDR3 sequence (DNA): TGTGCCAGCAGTGACCGGGTGGGGGGGAACAATGAGCAGTTCTTC.

The CDR3 coding sequence is TGTGCCAGCAGTTACTCCATCAACACGGGCACTGAAGCTTTCTTT. Translation: CASSYSINTGTEAFF. This rearrangement joins TRBV6-5 to TRBJ1-1; D unclear. Germline V gene lookup returns CDR1 MNHEY and CDR2 SVGAGI. CDR3 length equals 15 residues. Trimming took off 0 bases at V and 4 bases at J, with 12 bases between the two ends.

V usage is TRBV6-5 and J usage is TRBJ1-5, with D possibly being TRBD1 (5 bases). CDR3 size: 15 residues. Trimming took 7 bases from V and 7 from J, leaving 20 bases between them. In germline, CDR1 is MNHEY, CDR2 SVGAGI. Written as DNA, the CDR3 is TGTGCCAGCAAAAACGGGGGGGTGCGGGGGCAGCCCCAGCATTTT. This codes for CASKNGGVRGQPQHF.

The CDR3 DNA reads TGCGCCAGCAGCCAAGGCGGTTCGCGGCTAGCGGGGGCGCAATGGGAGCAGTTCTTC. Translating it yields CASSQGGSRLAGAQWEQFF. The chain has TRBV4-1 and TRBJ2-1; the match to TRBD2 covers 10 bases. The V gene end was trimmed by 1 base and the J gene end by 10 bases; junction bases not matched to a gene: 19. The germline V gene encodes CDR1 MGHRA and CDR2 YSYEKL. The CDR3 consists of 19 residues.

This clone occurred a few times. The chain recombines TRBV7-9 with TRBJ2-5; 8 nucleotides line up with TRBD1. After removal of 1 base from V and 3 bases from J, the junction contained 7 bases not matched to a gene. Germline lookup yields CDR1 SEHNR and CDR2 FQNEAQ (reference sequence). CDR3 length: 16 amino acids. In nucleotides, the CDR3 is TGTGCCAGCAGCTTAGGTTATGGACAGGGAAAAGAGACCCAGTACTTC. Its translation is CASSLGYGQGKETQYF.

V gene TRBV11-3 combines with J gene TRBJ2-2; 9 nucleotides line up with TRBD1. CDR3 length equals 15 residues. CDR1 is SGHNT, CDR2 YENEEA, per germline. V was pared by 5 bases and J by 3 bases, with 4 bases of the junction left unmatched. This chain's CDR3 is CASSPGTGHTGELFF. As DNA, the CDR3 is TGTGCCAGCAGCCCCGGGACAGGGCACACCGGGGAGCTGTTTTTT.

The rearrangement links TRBV10-3 to TRBJ2-7, with 10 bases that match TRBD2. The germline V gene encodes CDR1 ENHRY and CDR2 SYGVKD. V lost 6 bases to trimming and J lost 2 bases; unmatched junction nucleotides: 4. CDR3 length: 14 residues. DNA for the CDR3: TGTGCCATCAGGGAAAGCGGGAGGGCCTACGAGCAGTACTTC. Translating gives CAIRESGRAYEQYF.

The gene calls are TRBV2 and TRBJ2-7; D possibly corresponds to TRBD1 (5 bases). The CDR3 has 14 residues. Germline-derived CDR1 and CDR2 are SNHLY and FYNNEI. V lost 4 bases and J lost 5, with 15 bases in between. CDR3 coding DNA: TGTGCCAGCAGTGCCGGTCAGGGTGGAAACGAGCAGTACGTC. Its translation is CASSAGQGGNEQYV.

The rearrangement joins TRBV10-2 to TRBJ1-1; 8 bases are shared with TRBD1. Trimming took 5 bases from V and 5 from J; bases not matched to a gene: 4. Germline V gene lookup returns CDR1 WSHSY and CDR2 SAAADI. The CDR3 consists of 13 residues. The CDR3, as DNA: TGCGCCAGCAGTCCGGACAGGGCGACTGAAGCTTTCTTT. Encoded protein: CASSPDRATEAFF.

CDR3 region: CASSYAGGEKLFF. For the CDR3, the DNA is TGTGCCAGCAGTTACGCAGGGGGCGAAAAACTGTTTTTT. The rearrangement links TRBV6-5 to TRBJ1-4; 8 bases are a match to TRBD1. Germline V CDR1 and CDR2: MNHEY, SVGAGI. V trimming: 2 bases; J trimming: 8 bases; junction bases outside the gene matches: 1. The CDR3 totals 13 residues.

A single count supports this clone. The V and J genes are TRBV4-2 and TRBJ2-3; TRBD2 agrees at 8 bases. The CDR3 totals 16 residues. Losses at the gene ends were 4 bases for V and 1 base for J; bases not matched to a gene: 7. CDR1 is LGHNA, CDR2 YNFKEQ, per germline. The CDR3 sequence is CASSPFSRGGTDTQYF. The DNA for the CDR3 is TGTGCCAGCAGCCCCTTCTCGCGGGGGGGCACAGATACGCAGTATTTT.

The chain recombines TRBV5-1 with TRBJ2-3; 8 positions match TRBD2. The CDR3 loop spans 15 amino acids. Unmatched junction bases numbered 6, after V lost 2 bases and J lost 4 bases. The germline V gene has CDR1 SGHRS and CDR2 YFSETQ. CDR3 residues: CASSLISGVSDTQYF. The CDR3 DNA is TGCGCCAGCAGCTTAATTAGCGGGGTATCAGATACGCAGTATTTT.

J is TRBJ1-1 and V is TRBV5-1; D is unclear. CDR3 length: 13 amino acids. Germline V lookup: CDR1 SGHRS, CDR2 YFSETQ. V gave up 4 bases and J gave up 4 bases, with 11 bases separating them. The CDR3 is CASSVDPSTEAFF. CDR3 DNA sequence: TGCGCCAGCAGCGTCGATCCGAGCACTGAAGCTTTCTTT.